The rows below give T cell receptor beta chains drawn from one sample of a study of blood T cell repertoires in COVID-19. Assay used: immunoSEQ multiplex PCR; TCRdb lists only in-frame clones, some missing. The data contain around 250,000 clones, around 80% of them seen just once; the ten biggest clones take up approximately 4.5%. Sequenced input: PBMCs or T cells enriched from blood (not recorded which). The receptors shown here come from a young man with acute COVID-19. The CDR3 runs from the conserved cysteine through the conserved F or W. A D gene is named only where the DNA matches it firmly. Size values are once, few and many counts, or a class for expanded clones, and some rows have none.

d_gene	v_gene	abundance	j_gene	CDR3nt	CDR3aa
.	TRBV19	.	TRBJ1-2	TGTGCCGGTAGGTCGAACAGGGCCGACTACCAAGCTAACTATGGCTACACCTTC	CAGRSNRADYQANYGYTF
.	TRBV19	.	TRBJ1-4	TGTGCCAGTACGGGGTCCGGTAATGAAAAACTGTTTTTT	CASTGSGNEKLFF
.	TRBV15	once	TRBJ1-1	TGTGCCACCAGCAGAGTGGCAGGGAATACAAATTTT	CATSRVAGNTNF
TRBD2	TRBV9	.	TRBJ2-5	TGTGCCAGCAGCGTAGGCGGGGGGGCAGGTGAGACCCAGTACTTC	CASSVGGGAGETQYF
TRBD2	TRBV18	.	TRBJ2-1	TGTGCCAGCTCACCTCTAGCGGCTCGCCGGAATGAGCAGTTCTTC	CASSPLAARRNEQFF
.	TRBV6-5	.	TRBJ1-1	TGTGCCAGTCTAGAGAACACTGAAGCTTTCTTT	CASLENTEAFF
.	TRBV14	.	TRBJ1-6	TGTGCCAGCCAAATCTCCTATAATTCACCCCTCCACTTT	CASQISYNSPLHF
.	TRBV6-2/TRBV6-3	.	TRBJ1-4	TGTGCCAGCAGTTACAGCACGCAGCGACCAACTAATGAAAAACTGTTTTTT	CASSYSTQRPTNEKLFF
TRBD1	TRBV7-6	.	TRBJ1-6	TGTGCCAGCAGCTTAGGGGGACAGGATAATTCACCCCTCCACTTT	CASSLGGQDNSPLHF
.	TRBV3-1/TRBV3-2	.	TRBJ1-6	TGTGCCAGCAGCCAAGACGTAATCGGGGTCTCCTATAATTCACCCCTCCACTTT	CASSQDVIGVSYNSPLHF
.	TRBV6-5	.	TRBJ1-5	TGTGCCACCGGGAGGAGCAATCAGCCCCAGCATTTT	CATGRSNQPQHF
TRBD1	TRBV28	few	TRBJ1-2	TGTGCCAGCAGTCTGGACGGGACAGATTATGGCTACACCTTC	CASSLDGTDYGYTF
.	TRBV9	.	TRBJ1-1	TGTGCCAGCAGCGTAGGTCGTGCTTTCTTT	CASSVGRAFF
.	TRBV5-1	.	TRBJ2-4	TGTGCCAGCAGCTTGGGCGGACTCCGAGACATTCAGTACTTC	CASSLGGLRDIQYF
TRBD1	TRBV6-4	.	TRBJ2-1	TGTGCCAGCAGCCCACAGACAGGGGGCTCCGATGAGCAGTTCTTC	CASSPQTGGSDEQFF
TRBD2	TRBV4-2	.	TRBJ2-1	TGTGCCAGCAGCCAACCTCGGGGGGATAGCGGGACCTACAATGAGCAGTTCTTC	CASSQPRGDSGTYNEQFF
.	TRBV10-3	.	TRBJ2-1	TGTGCCATCAGTGACGGGGATGAACAGTTCTTC	CAISDGDEQFF
.	TRBV7-2	.	TRBJ1-1	TGTGCCAGCAGCTCAAGCCCCAATTCTGTCCGGGGGATGAACACTGAAGCTTTCTTT	CASSSSPNSVRGMNTEAFF
TRBD1	TRBV3-1/TRBV3-2	.	TRBJ1-6	TGTGCCAGCAGCCAAGGCACAGGGGGCAAAGGGTCACCCCTCCACTTT	CASSQGTGGKGSPLHF
.	TRBV4-2	.	TRBJ2-6	TGTGCCAGCAGCCAAGCCAGCTCTGGGGCCAACGTCCTGACTTTC	CASSQASSGANVLTF
TRBD1	TRBV19	.	TRBJ1-1	TGTGCCAGTAGTATGGACAGGGAGAGGTTGAACACTGAAGCTTTCTTT	CASSMDRERLNTEAFF
.	TRBV2	.	TRBJ2-1	TGTGCCAGCAGCCCCCGCGGGGATGAGCAGTTCTTC	CASSPRGDEQFF
.	TRBV5-1	few	TRBJ2-6	TGTGCCAGCAGCTTGGGGGGCTTCGGGGCCAACGTCCTGACTTTC	CASSLGGFGANVLTF
.	TRBV28	.	TRBJ1-4	TGTGCCAGCTACCCCGGGGTGAATGAAAAACTGTTTTTT	CASYPGVNEKLFF
.	TRBV7-2	few	TRBJ1-3	TGTGCCAGCAGCTTAACCCCAGATGAGGGAATTGGAAACACCATATATTTT	CASSLTPDEGIGNTIYF
.	TRBV3-1/TRBV3-2	few	TRBJ1-2	TGTGCCAGCAGCCGCGACCCTCTTCGGGGGGGCTACACCTTC	CASSRDPLRGGYTF
.	TRBV2	.	TRBJ1-5	TGTGCCAGCAGTGAACCGAGGGATCAGCCCCAGCATTTT	CASSEPRDQPQHF
TRBD2	TRBV3-1/TRBV3-2	.	TRBJ2-1	TGTGCCAGCAGCCAATTGGGTAGCGGGGGGGCGCGCAATGAGCAGTTCTTC	CASSQLGSGGARNEQFF
.	TRBV6-2/TRBV6-3	many	TRBJ1-4	TGTGCCAGCAGTGGTGGGCCAGAGGGTGGGGAAAAACTGTTTTTT	CASSGGPEGGEKLFF
.	TRBV16	.	TRBJ2-3	TGTGCCAGCAGCCCCCGGGGTAATACGCAGTATTTT	CASSPRGNTQYF
.	TRBV3-1/TRBV3-2	few	TRBJ2-1	TGTGCCAGCAGCCGGGACTCAAGGAATGAGCAGTTCTTC	CASSRDSRNEQFF
TRBD2	TRBV10-1	.	TRBJ2-1	TGCGCCAGCAGCCATCATCTAGCGGGGGGGAGCAATGAGCAGTTCTTC	CASSHHLAGGSNEQFF
TRBD1	TRBV9	few	TRBJ1-5	TGTGCCAGCAGCGGAACAGGGGCCAGTCAGCCCCAGCATTTT	CASSGTGASQPQHF
TRBD1	TRBV30	.	TRBJ1-1	TGTGCCTGGAGGGGGGACAGGCCTAACACTGAAGCTTTCTTT	CAWRGDRPNTEAFF
TRBD1	TRBV30	.	TRBJ1-6	TGTGCCTGGAGTGTAGGACAGGGGGTGAGCTCCTATAATTCACCCCTCCACTTT	CAWSVGQGVSSYNSPLHF
.	TRBV28	.	TRBJ1-5	TGTGCCAGCAGCGGGAATCAGCCCCAGCATTTT	CASSGNQPQHF
.	TRBV30	.	TRBJ2-3	TGTGCCTGGAGTGTGACACTAGGAATCACAGATACGCAGTATTTT	CAWSVTLGITDTQYF
TRBD1	TRBV5-1	.	TRBJ1-6	TGTGCCAGCAGCTTCGACAGGGGGCTATCCCTCCACTTT	CASSFDRGLSLHF